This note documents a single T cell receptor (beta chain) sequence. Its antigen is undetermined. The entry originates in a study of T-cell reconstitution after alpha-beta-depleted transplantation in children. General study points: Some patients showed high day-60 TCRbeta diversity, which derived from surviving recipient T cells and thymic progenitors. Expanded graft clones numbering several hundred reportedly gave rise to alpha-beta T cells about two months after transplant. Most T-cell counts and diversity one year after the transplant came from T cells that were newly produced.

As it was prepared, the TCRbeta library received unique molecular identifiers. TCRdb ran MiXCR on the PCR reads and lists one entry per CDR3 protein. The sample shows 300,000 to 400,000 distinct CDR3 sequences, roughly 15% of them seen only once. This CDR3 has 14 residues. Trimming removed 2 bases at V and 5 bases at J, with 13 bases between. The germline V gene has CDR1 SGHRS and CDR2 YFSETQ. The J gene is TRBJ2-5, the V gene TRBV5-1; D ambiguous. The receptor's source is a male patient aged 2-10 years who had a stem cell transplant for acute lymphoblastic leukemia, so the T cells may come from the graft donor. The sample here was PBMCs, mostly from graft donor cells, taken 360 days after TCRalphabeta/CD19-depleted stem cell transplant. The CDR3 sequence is CASSFGTAGETQYF. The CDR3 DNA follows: TGCGCCAGCAGCTTCGGCACGGCCGGGGAGACCCAGTACTTC.